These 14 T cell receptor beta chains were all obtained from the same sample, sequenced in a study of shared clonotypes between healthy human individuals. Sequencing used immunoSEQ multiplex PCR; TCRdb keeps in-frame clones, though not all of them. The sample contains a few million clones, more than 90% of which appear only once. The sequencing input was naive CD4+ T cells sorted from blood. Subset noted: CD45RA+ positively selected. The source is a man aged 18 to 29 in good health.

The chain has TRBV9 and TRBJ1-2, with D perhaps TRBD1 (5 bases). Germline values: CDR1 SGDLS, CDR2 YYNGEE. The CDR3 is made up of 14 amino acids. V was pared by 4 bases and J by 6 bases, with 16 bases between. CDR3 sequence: CASSLGGDSHGYTF. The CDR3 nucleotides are TGTGCCAGCAGCCTCGGGGGGGATAGTCATGGCTACACCTTC. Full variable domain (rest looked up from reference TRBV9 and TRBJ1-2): DSGVTQTPKHLITATGQRVTLRCSPRSGDLSVYWYQQSLDQGLQFLIQYYNGEERAKGNILERFSAQQFPDLHSELNLSSLELGDSALYFCASSLGGDSHGYTFGSGTRLTVV.

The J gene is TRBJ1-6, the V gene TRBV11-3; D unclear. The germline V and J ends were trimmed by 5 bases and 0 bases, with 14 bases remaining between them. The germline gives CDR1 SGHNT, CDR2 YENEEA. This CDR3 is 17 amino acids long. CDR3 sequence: CASSLPVRSSYNSPLHF. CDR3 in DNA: TGTGCCAGCAGCCTCCCGGTCCGTAGCTCCTATAATTCACCCCTCCACTTT.

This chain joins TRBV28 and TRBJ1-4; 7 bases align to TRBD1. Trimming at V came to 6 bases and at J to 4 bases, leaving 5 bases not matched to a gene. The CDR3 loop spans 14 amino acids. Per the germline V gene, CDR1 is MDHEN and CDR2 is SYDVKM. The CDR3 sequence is CASRPTGVNEKLFF. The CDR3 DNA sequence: TGTGCCAGCAGGCCCACAGGGGTTAATGAAAAACTGTTTTTT.

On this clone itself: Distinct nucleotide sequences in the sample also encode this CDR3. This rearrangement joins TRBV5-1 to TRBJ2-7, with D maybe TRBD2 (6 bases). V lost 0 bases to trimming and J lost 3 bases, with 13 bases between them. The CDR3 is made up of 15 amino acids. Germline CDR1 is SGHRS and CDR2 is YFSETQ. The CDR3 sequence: CASSLGGTGLYEQYF. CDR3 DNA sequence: TGCGCCAGCAGCTTGGGCGGGACGGGGCTCTACGAGCAGTACTTC.

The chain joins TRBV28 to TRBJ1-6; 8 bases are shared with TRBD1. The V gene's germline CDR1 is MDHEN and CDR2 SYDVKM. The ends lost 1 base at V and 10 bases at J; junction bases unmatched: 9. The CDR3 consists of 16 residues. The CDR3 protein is CASSLSGGASNSPLHF. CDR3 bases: TGTGCCAGCAGTTTATCAGGGGGCGCGTCGAACTCACCCCTCCACTTT. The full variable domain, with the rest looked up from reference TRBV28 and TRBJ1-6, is DVKVTQSSRYLVKRTGEKVFLECVQDMDHENMFWYRQDPGLGLRLIYFSYDVKMKEKGDIPEGYSVSREKKERFSLILESASTNQTSMYLCASSLSGGASNSPLHFGNGTRLTVT.

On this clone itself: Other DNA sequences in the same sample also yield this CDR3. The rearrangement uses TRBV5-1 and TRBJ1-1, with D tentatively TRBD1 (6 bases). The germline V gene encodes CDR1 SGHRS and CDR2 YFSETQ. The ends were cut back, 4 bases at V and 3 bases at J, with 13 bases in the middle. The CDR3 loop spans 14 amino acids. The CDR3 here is CASSLERGDTEAFF. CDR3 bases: TGCGCCAGCAGCCTGGAGAGGGGGGACACTGAAGCTTTCTTT.

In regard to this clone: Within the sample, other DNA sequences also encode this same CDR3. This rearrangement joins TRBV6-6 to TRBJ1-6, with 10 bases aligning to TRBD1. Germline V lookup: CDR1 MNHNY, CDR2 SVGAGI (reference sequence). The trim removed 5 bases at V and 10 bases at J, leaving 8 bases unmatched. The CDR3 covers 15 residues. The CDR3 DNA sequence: TGTGCCAGCAGTGACCGACAGGGGGCCTGGTCACCCCTCCACTTT. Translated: CASSDRQGAWSPLHF.

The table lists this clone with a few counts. The CDR3: CASSLADISNQPQHF. The DNA for the CDR3 is TGTGCCAGCAGCTTAGCGGACATTAGCAATCAGCCCCAGCATTTT. The chain uses TRBV7-9 and TRBJ1-5, with D tentatively TRBD1 (5 bases). Trimming shortened V by 0 bases and J by 0 bases, and 6 bases separated the two germline ends. The CDR3 loop spans 15 amino acids. The V gene's germline CDR1 is SEHNR and CDR2 FQNEAQ (reference sequence).

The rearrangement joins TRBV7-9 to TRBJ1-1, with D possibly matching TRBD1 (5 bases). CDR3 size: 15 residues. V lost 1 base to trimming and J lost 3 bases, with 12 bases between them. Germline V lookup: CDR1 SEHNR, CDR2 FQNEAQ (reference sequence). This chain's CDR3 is CASSLVLQGYTEAFF. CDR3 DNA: TGTGCCAGCAGCTTAGTATTGCAGGGTTACACTGAAGCTTTCTTT.

Here the CDR3 reads CASSVQGAGGELFF. CDR3 coding DNA: TGTGCCAGCAGCGTACAGGGGGCTGGCGGGGAGCTGTTTTTT. J is TRBJ2-2 and V is TRBV9; 8 bases map to TRBD1. The junction had 3 bases not matched to a gene; V was cut back by 1 base and J by 7 bases. Germline V gene lookup returns CDR1 SGDLS and CDR2 YYNGEE. CDR3 length: 14 residues.

The CDR3: CASSPATGGDTGELFF. In nucleotides, the CDR3 is TGTGCCAGCAGCCCTGCGACAGGGGGCGACACCGGGGAGCTGTTTTTT. This chain joins TRBV7-3 and TRBJ2-2; TRBD1 agrees at 10 bases. V gave up 5 bases and J gave up 3 bases; unmatched junction bases: 6. The CDR3 is made up of 16 amino acids. The germline CDR1 and CDR2 sequences are SGHTA and FQGTGA. The variable domain in full, with the rest retrieved from reference TRBV7-3 and TRBJ2-2, is GAGVSQTPSNKVTEKGKYVELRCDPISGHTALYWYRQSLGQGPEFLIYFQGTGAADDSGLPNDRFFAVRPEGSVSTLKIQRTERGDSAVYLCASSPATGGDTGELFFGEGSRLTVL.

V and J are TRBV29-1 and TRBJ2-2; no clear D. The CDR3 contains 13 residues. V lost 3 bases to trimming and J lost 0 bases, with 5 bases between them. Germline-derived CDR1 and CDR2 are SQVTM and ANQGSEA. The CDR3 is CSVEAANTGELFF. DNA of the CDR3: TGCAGCGTTGAGGCAGCGAACACCGGGGAGCTGTTTTTT.

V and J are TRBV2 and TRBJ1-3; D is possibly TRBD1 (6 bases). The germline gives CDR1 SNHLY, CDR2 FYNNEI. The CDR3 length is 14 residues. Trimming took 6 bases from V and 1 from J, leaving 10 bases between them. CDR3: CASRPTGSGNTIYF. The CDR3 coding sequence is TGTGCCAGCAGACCCACAGGGTCTGGAAACACCATATATTTT.

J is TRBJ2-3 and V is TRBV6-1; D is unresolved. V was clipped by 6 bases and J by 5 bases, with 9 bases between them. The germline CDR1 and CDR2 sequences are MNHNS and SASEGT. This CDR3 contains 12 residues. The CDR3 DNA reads TGTGCCAGCAGAGAGGTGGGAGATACGCAGTATTTT. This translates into CASREVGDTQYF.